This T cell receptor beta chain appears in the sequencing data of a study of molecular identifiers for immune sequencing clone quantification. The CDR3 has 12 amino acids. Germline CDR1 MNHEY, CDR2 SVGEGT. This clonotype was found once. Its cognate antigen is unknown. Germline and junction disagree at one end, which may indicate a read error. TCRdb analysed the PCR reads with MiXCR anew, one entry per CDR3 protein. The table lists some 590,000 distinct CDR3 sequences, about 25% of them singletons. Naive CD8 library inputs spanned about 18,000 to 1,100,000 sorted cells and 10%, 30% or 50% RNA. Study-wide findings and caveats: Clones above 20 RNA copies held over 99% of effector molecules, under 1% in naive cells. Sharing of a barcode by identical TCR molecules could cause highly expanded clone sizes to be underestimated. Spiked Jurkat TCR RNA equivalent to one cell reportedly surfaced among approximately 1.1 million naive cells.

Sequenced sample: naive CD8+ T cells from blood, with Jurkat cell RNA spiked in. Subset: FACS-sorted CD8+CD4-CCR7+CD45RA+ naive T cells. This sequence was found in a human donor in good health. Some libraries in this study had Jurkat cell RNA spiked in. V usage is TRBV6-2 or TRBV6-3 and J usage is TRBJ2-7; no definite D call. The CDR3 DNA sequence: TGTGCCGGCAGGCCAGGAATTTACGAGCAGTACTTC. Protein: CAGRPGIYEQYF.